The entry below describes one T cell receptor (beta chain). The antigen is undetermined. Given the absence of the conserved phenylalanine or tryptophan at the CDR3 end, a read error is likely. Specified time point: newly diagnosed GD, antithyroid drugs for less than 3 months. The TCR library was made from RNA extracted from PBMCs. Arm-PCR of CDR3 regions and iRepertoire HTBI primers were the basis on which TCR beta libraries were built. TCRdb ran MiXCR on the multiplex PCR reads and lists one entry per CDR3 protein. Of roughly 500,000 distinct CDR3 sequences listed, approximately 15% are singletons. The CDR3 is 12 residues long. The germline CDR1 and CDR2 sequences are SGHDT and YYEEEE. The V end was cut by 0 bases, the J end by 8 bases, with 6 bases between. This entry is derived from a study of regulatory T cells in long-lasting Graves disease. Across the study: New Graves' disease cases had less than 3 months of antithyroid drugs.

Overall study findings and caveats: Segments TRBV28, TRBJ1-2 and TRBJ2-5 showed preferential usage in persistent disease.

Separately, the same data were catalogued under a study of T cells in Graves' hyperthyroidism and ophthalmopathy. That publication notes: Blood also showed most of the thyroid clonotypes that were expanded above 0.001. The model identified upcoming ophthalmopathy a median around 7.1 months ahead of onset.

The sequence was obtained from a man aged 25-45 years with Graves disease. The V gene is TRBV5-6, the J gene TRBJ2-1; D is uncertain. Specimen: peripheral blood mononuclear cells (PBMCs), collected at new diagnosis, from a patient treated with antithyroid drugs. The CDR3 DNA sequence: TGTGCCAGCAGCTTGGGAGTCGATGAGCAGTTCCTC. Translating it yields CASSLGVDEQFL.